The rows below give T cell receptor beta chains drawn from one sample of a study of shared clonotypes between healthy human individuals. The data were produced by immunoSEQ multiplex PCR, yet TCRdb's version contains in-frame clones alone and is incomplete. The sample lists about 1,500,000 clones, around 97% occurring once. Sequences were obtained from naive CD4+ T cells sorted from blood. The receptors come from a man aged 30-40 years in good health. The CDR3 runs from the conserved cysteine through the conserved F or W. A D gene is named only where the DNA matches it firmly. Clone size is stated in some rows and not others, as once, few, many or a class when expanded.

V gene	J gene	clone size	D gene	CDR3 protein	CDR3 DNA
TRBV19	TRBJ1-1	.	.	CASSIRQTKNTEAFF	TGTGCCAGTAGTATAAGGCAGACGAAAAACACTGAAGCTTTCTTT
TRBV4-3	TRBJ1-1	.	.	CASSQRRWLEAFF	TGCGCCAGCAGCCAACGGCGTTGGCTTGAAGCTTTCTTT
TRBV7-6	TRBJ2-5	.	TRBD2	CASSLGGGIAVPPRGTQYF	TGTGCCAGCAGCTTAGGGGGGGGGATAGCGGTGCCCCCAAGAGGGACCCAGTACTTC
TRBV7-2	TRBJ2-1	.	TRBD2	CASSRQREGHEQFF	TGTGCCAGTTCTAGGCAGCGGGAGGGCCACGAGCAGTTCTTC
TRBV28	TRBJ2-7	.	.	CASSLGSYEQYF	TGTGCCAGCAGTTTAGGTTCCTACGAGCAGTACTTC
TRBV5-1	TRBJ2-2	once	.	CASSFQGTGELFF	TGCGCCAGCAGCTTTCAGGGCACCGGGGAGCTGTTTTTT
TRBV6-1	TRBJ1-1	.	.	CASLLSLNTEAFF	TGTGCCAGTCTACTGTCTCTTAACACTGAAGCTTTCTTT
TRBV18	TRBJ1-5	.	TRBD1	CASSPQGTAANQPQHF	TGTGCCAGCTCACCACAGGGGACAGCCGCAAATCAGCCCCAGCATTTT
TRBV9	TRBJ2-7	.	.	CASSVVELFRRPLPEAYEQYF	TGTGCCAGCAGCGTAGTGGAGCTATTTCGGCGTCCGTTGCCGGAGGCCTACGAGCAGTACTTC
TRBV30	TRBJ1-2	once	.	CAWSVNRRGDYGYTF	TGTGCCTGGAGTGTAAATAGAAGGGGCGATTATGGCTACACCTTC
TRBV30	TRBJ2-7	.	.	CAWSLGGISDKTYEQYF	TGTGCCTGGAGTTTGGGGGGCATTTCGGATAAAACCTACGAGCAGTACTTC
TRBV18	TRBJ2-5	.	.	CASSPPGAETQYF	TGTGCCAGCTCACCACCCGGCGCAGAGACCCAGTACTTC
TRBV7-2	TRBJ2-7	.	.	CASSLRENYEQYF	TGTGCCAGCAGCTTGCGGGAAAACTACGAGCAGTACTTC
TRBV5-4	TRBJ2-1	few	TRBD2	CASSLAGVYNEQFF	TGTGCCAGCAGCCTAGCGGGAGTTTACAATGAGCAGTTCTTC
TRBV29-1	TRBJ1-1	.	.	CSVEHGLNTEAFF	TGCAGCGTTGAACATGGGCTGAACACTGAAGCTTTCTTT
TRBV10-3	TRBJ2-5	once	TRBD1	CAISPGQVQETQYF	TGTGCCATCAGTCCGGGACAGGTTCAAGAGACCCAGTACTTC
TRBV25-1	TRBJ2-3	.	.	CASRRDLGDTQYF	TGTGCCAGCAGGAGGGACTTGGGGGATACGCAGTATTTT
TRBV7-3	TRBJ2-1	.	.	CASSLGWGLEQFF	TGTGCCAGCAGCTTAGGGTGGGGGCTTGAGCAGTTCTTC
TRBV10-3	TRBJ2-3	.	TRBD2	CAISEPSGTSDTQYF	TGTGCCATCAGTGAGCCTAGCGGGACATCGGATACGCAGTATTTT
TRBV11-2	TRBJ1-6	.	.	CASSLQRRYNSPLHF	TGTGCCAGCAGCTTGCAGCGCCGCTATAATTCACCCCTCCACTTT
TRBV18	TRBJ1-5	.	.	CASGGGNQPQHF	TGTGCCAGTGGAGGCGGCAATCAGCCCCAGCATTTT
TRBV6-5	TRBJ2-3	.	TRBD2	CASREGLSYTDTQYF	TGTGCCAGTCGGGAGGGACTCTCCTACACAGATACGCAGTATTTT
TRBV2	TRBJ2-2	.	.	CARTTELNTGELFF	TGTGCCAGAACAACAGAGCTGAACACCGGGGAGCTGTTTTTT
TRBV5-1	TRBJ2-2	.	TRBD2	CASSYLSGVNTGELFF	TGCGCCAGCAGCTACCTAAGCGGGGTAAACACCGGGGAGCTGTTTTTT
TRBV5-1	TRBJ2-7	few	TRBD1	CASSPFGTASWGEQYF	TGCGCCAGCAGCCCCTTTGGGACAGCCTCTTGGGGGGAGCAGTACTTC
TRBV4-3	TRBJ2-2	.	.	CASSQAERRRGTGELFF	TGCGCCAGCAGCCAAGCCGAACGTCGGCGGGGCACCGGGGAGCTGTTTTTT
TRBV2	TRBJ1-4	once	.	CASSERRTTTNEKLFF	TGTGCCAGCAGTGAGAGACGGACGACAACTAATGAAAAACTGTTTTTT
TRBV7-6	TRBJ2-2	.	TRBD2	CASSLLAGGQTGELFF	TGTGCCAGCAGCTTACTAGCGGGAGGTCAAACCGGGGAGCTGTTTTTT
TRBV9	TRBJ2-5	.	TRBD2	CASSVGGTSGSVETQYF	TGTGCCAGCAGCGTAGGGGGGACTAGCGGGTCTGTAGAGACCCAGTACTTC
TRBV18	TRBJ2-7	.	TRBD1	CASSPDRTLPYEQYF	TGTGCCAGCTCACCGGACAGGACCTTACCCTACGAGCAGTACTTC
TRBV9	TRBJ2-7	.	TRBD2	CASSVEVAGHGEQYF	TGTGCCAGCAGCGTAGAGGTAGCGGGGCACGGCGAGCAGTACTTC
TRBV7-2	TRBJ2-7	.	.	CASSFGDAYEQYF	TGTGCCAGCAGCTTTGGTGATGCCTACGAGCAGTACTTC
TRBV19	TRBJ1-2	.	TRBD1	CASSIDDRVANYGYTF	TGTGCCAGTAGTATAGACGACAGGGTCGCGAACTATGGCTACACCTTC
TRBV18	TRBJ1-3	.	.	CASSLGATLENTIYF	TGTGCCAGCTCACTCGGTGCAACTCTGGAGAACACCATATATTTT
TRBV19	TRBJ2-5	.	TRBD1	CASRLVTGGQETQYF	TGTGCCAGTAGGTTGGTGACAGGGGGTCAAGAGACCCAGTACTTC
TRBV7-2	TRBJ2-4	once	.	CASRSNPVLAKNIQYF	TGTGCCAGCAGGTCCAATCCAGTCCTAGCCAAAAACATTCAGTACTTC
TRBV11-2	TRBJ2-7	.	.	CASSGDRSSYEQYF	TGTGCCAGCAGTGGAGACAGGAGCTCCTACGAGCAGTACTTC
TRBV29-1	TRBJ2-3	.	.	CSVGAEGASSSTDTQYF	TGCAGCGTTGGTGCGGAGGGGGCTTCCAGTAGCACAGATACGCAGTATTTT
TRBV5-6	TRBJ1-1	.	.	CASSTLPKSNTEAFF	TGTGCCAGCAGTACGCTACCGAAGAGCAACACTGAAGCTTTCTTT
TRBV4-1	TRBJ1-3	.	.	CASSGRVSSGNTIYF	TGCGCCAGCAGCGGAAGGGTCAGCTCTGGAAACACCATATATTTT
TRBV10-3	TRBJ2-5	.	TRBD1	CAIRSTGVETQYF	TGTGCCATCAGGTCGACAGGGGTAGAGACCCAGTACTTC
TRBV29-1	TRBJ2-5	.	.	CSVEKGGGETQYF	TGCAGCGTTGAGAAGGGGGGCGGGGAGACCCAGTACTTC
TRBV5-5	TRBJ1-1	.	.	CASRRIAGLNTEAFF	TGTGCCAGCAGGAGGATCGCAGGGTTGAACACTGAAGCTTTCTTT
TRBV10-1	TRBJ2-1	.	.	CASSEILGGSDEQFF	TGCGCCAGCAGTGAGATTCTTGGGGGGAGTGATGAGCAGTTCTTC
TRBV7-6	TRBJ1-5	.	TRBD1	CASSLNRDRGGNQPQHF	TGTGCCAGCAGCTTAAACCGGGACAGGGGAGGCAATCAGCCCCAGCATTTT
TRBV5-1	TRBJ2-1	.	TRBD2	CASSLSHSGRLDEQFF	TGCGCCAGCAGCTTGTCCCATAGCGGGAGGCTGGATGAGCAGTTCTTC
TRBV19	TRBJ2-1	.	TRBD2	CASSMSPVSTSGRDNEQFF	TGTGCCAGTAGTATGAGCCCCGTCTCTACTAGCGGGAGGGACAATGAGCAGTTCTTC
TRBV6-4	TRBJ2-1	.	.	CASSEGTQNEQFF	TGTGCCAGCAGTGAAGGGACTCAGAATGAGCAGTTCTTC